The 7 T cell receptor beta chains reported below all come from one sample, sequenced in a study of T cell responses to AZD1222 COVID-19 vaccine. Only in-frame clones appear in the TCRdb table, and some are missing; sequencing was by immunoSEQ multiplex PCR. The repertoire consists of 150,000 to 200,000 clones, with 85% to 95% occurring once and the leading ten covering roughly 0.9%. Sequencing was performed on peripheral blood, taken on day 0 of AZD1222 vaccination. All receptors derive from an adult in good health.

The chain employs TRBV3-1 (or the pseudogene TRBV3-2) and TRBJ2-2; perhaps TRBD1 as D (5 bases). The CDR3 has 14 amino acids. Trimming removed 2 bases from V and 5 bases from J, with 9 bases in between. Germline V gene data show CDR1 as LGHDT and CDR2 as YNNKEL (reference sequence). CDR3 sequence (DNA): TGTGCCAGCAGCCAATTAGGGGTAACCGGGGAGCTGTTTTTT. This gives the protein CASSQLGVTGELFF.

J is TRBJ2-7 and V is TRBV5-1; TRBD2 agrees at 8 bases. This CDR3 region has 15 residues. V shed 4 bases, J shed 0 bases, and the junction held 6 bases outside the gene matches. Germline assignment: CDR1 SGHRS and CDR2 YFSETQ. The CDR3 spells CASSRGGQNSYEQYF. Written as DNA, the CDR3 is TGCGCCAGCAGCCGGGGGGGTCAGAACTCCTACGAGCAGTACTTC.

The gene calls are TRBV28 and TRBJ2-7; unclear D gene. CDR1 and CDR2 from the germline V gene are MDHEN and SYDVKM. V was pared by 6 bases and J by 1 base, with 16 bases between. This CDR3 has 15 residues. This CDR3 is CASRSMVDRSYEQYF. The DNA of the CDR3 is TGTGCCAGCAGATCCATGGTTGACCGATCCTACGAGCAGTACTTC.

The chain combines TRBV30 with TRBJ1-5; D possibly corresponds to TRBD1 (5 bases). Per germline, CDR1 GTSNPN and CDR2 SVGIG (reference sequence). The CDR3 is 14 residues long. The CDR3 loop is CAYGIKGVSQPQHF. The CDR3 bases are TGTGCTTATGGAATAAAAGGGGTGAGTCAGCCCCAGCATTTT.

The chain combines TRBV24-1 with TRBJ2-1; the match to TRBD2 covers 13 bases. J was trimmed by 2 bases and V by 1 base; bases with no gene match: 7. Per the germline V gene, CDR1 is KGHDR and CDR2 is SFDVKD. This CDR3 region has 19 residues. Here the CDR3 reads CATSDLGGTSGVPYNEQFF. CDR3 DNA sequence: TGTGCCACCAGTGATTTAGGTGGGACTAGCGGGGTTCCCTACAATGAGCAGTTCTTC.

J is TRBJ1-2 and V is TRBV29-1; D gene uncertain. This CDR3 has 13 residues. Trimming removed 2 bases at V and 4 bases at J, with 11 bases between. Germline-derived CDR1 and CDR2 are SQVTM and ANQGSEA. CDR3 in DNA: TGCAGCGTTGAACCCCCGACAACCTATGGCTACACCTTC. Protein sequence: CSVEPPTTYGYTF.

This sequence joins TRBV5-1 and TRBJ1-4; perhaps TRBD1 as D (5 bases). Trimming cost V 4 bases and J 4 bases, with 11 bases left between them. Germline lookup yields CDR1 SGHRS and CDR2 YFSETQ. The CDR3 runs 14 residues. This CDR3 is CASSRGPSNEKLFF. The CDR3, as DNA: TGCGCCAGCAGCAGGGGCCCGAGTAATGAAAAACTGTTTTTT. The complete variable domain, with remaining parts taken from reference TRBV5-1 and TRBJ1-4, reads KAGVTQTPRYLIKTRGQQVTLSCSPISGHRSVSWYQQTPGQGLQFLFEYFSETQRNKGNFPGRFSGRQFSNSRSEMNVSTLELGDSALYLCASSRGPSNEKLFFGSGTQLSVL.